The T cell receptor (beta chain) described here comes from a study of pediatric ulcerative colitis. V lost 6 bases and J lost 6, with 11 bases in between. CDR3 length: 11 amino acids. Germline V gives CDR1 DFQATT, CDR2 SNEGSKA (reference sequence). Produced via immunoSEQ multiplex PCR; TCRdb's table is partial and in-frame only. This sample has 60,000 to 75,000 clones, with over 70% found just once. No immunosuppressive drugs were given to ulcerative colitis patients before diagnostic colonoscopy. At colonoscopy, a blood sample was also collected. The TCR sequence derives from a boy younger than 18 with moderate ulcerative colitis. The chain employs TRBV20-1 and TRBJ1-2; D remains unclear. Sequencing was performed on blood. CDR3 in amino acids: CSAPHTDGYTF. In DNA form, the CDR3 reads TGCAGTGCCCCCCACACAGATGGCTACACCTTC.